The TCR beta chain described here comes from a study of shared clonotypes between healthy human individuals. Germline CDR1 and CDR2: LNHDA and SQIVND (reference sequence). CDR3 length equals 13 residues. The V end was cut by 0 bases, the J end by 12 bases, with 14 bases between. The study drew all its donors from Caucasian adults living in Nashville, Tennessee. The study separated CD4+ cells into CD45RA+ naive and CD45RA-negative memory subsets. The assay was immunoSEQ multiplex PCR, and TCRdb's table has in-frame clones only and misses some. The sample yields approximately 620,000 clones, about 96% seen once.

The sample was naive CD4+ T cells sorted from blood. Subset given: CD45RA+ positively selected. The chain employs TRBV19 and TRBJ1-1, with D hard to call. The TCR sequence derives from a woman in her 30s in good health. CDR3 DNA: TGTGCCAGTAGTATAGAGACCTCCTTGGAAACTTTCTTT. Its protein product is CASSIETSLETFF.